Presented here are 27 T cell receptor beta chains from one specimen sequenced in a study of T cells in Graves' hyperthyroidism and ophthalmopathy (dated 2019 in TCRdb). To prepare the library, multiplex PCR was applied. These reads were obtained on an Illumina HiSeq 2000. Amplification of TCR beta CDR3 regions was carried out from RNA transcripts. For the first round of RT-PCR on the TCR CDR3, the HTBI primer set was used together with the Qiagen OneStep RT-PCR kit. TCRdb redid the processing of the public reads, applying fastp at Q25 and MiXCR, and retained in-frame beta chains. Each CDR3 protein appears once, grouped with its most common genes and DNA. The sample table holds 600,000 to 650,000 distinct CDR3 sequences, of which about 16% were seen once. The top ten hold around 4% of the sample. Source material: blood. The receptors derive from a woman aged 25 to 39 with Graves' hyperthyroidism.

This clonotype was found a few times. The rearrangement links TRBV3-1 to TRBJ1-3; no clear D gene. V was shortened by 8 bases and J by 0 bases, with 14 bases between the two germline ends. CDR1 and CDR2 from the germline V gene are LGHDT and YNNKEL (reference sequence). This CDR3 contains 15 residues. Here the CDR3 DNA reads TGTGCCAGCGGGGTAACGGCGCACTCTGGAAACACCATATATTTT. Protein product: CASGVTAHSGNTIYF.

This clonotype was counted ten times or more. The CDR3 region is CASSDRTGLLGPTSTDTQYF. The CDR3 DNA is TGTGCCAGCAGTGACAGGACAGGGCTTCTAGGGCCAACTAGCACAGATACGCAGTATTTT. This chain links TRBV6-1 with TRBJ2-3; TRBD1 aligns across 8 bases. This CDR3 is 20 amino acids long. In germline, CDR1 is MNHNS, CDR2 SASEGT. V gave up 3 bases and J gave up 0 bases; unmatched junction bases: 17.

This clonotype was seen ten or more times. This chain joins TRBV13 and TRBJ2-7; D might be TRBD1 (5 bases). The CDR3 has 12 amino acids. V was trimmed by 0 bases and J by 6 bases, leaving 6 bases between them. Germline CDR1 PRHDT, CDR2 FYEKMQ (reference sequence). DNA for the CDR3: TGTGCCAGCAGCTTAGGACAGGCCGAGCAGTACTTC. Translated: CASSLGQAEQYF.

The sample holds many counts of this clonotype. The chain is built from TRBV28 and TRBJ2-3; 8 bases are shared with TRBD1. Per the germline V gene, CDR1 is MDHEN and CDR2 is SYDVKM. The CDR3 contains 14 residues. Unmatched junction bases numbered 4, after V lost 5 bases and J lost 3 bases. CDR3 nucleotide sequence: TGTGCCAGCAGTAGCAGGGGGCAAACAGATACGCAGTATTTT. Its protein product is CASSSRGQTDTQYF.

Regarding this clonotype: Mismatch with germline at one junction end may stem from a read error. The chain couples TRBV3-1 to TRBJ1-1, with 7 nucleotides matching TRBD1. Germline CDR1 is LGHDT and CDR2 is YNNKEL (reference sequence). The CDR3 has 15 residues. This chain's CDR3 is CANSPPRQGNTEAFF. CDR3 nucleotide sequence: TGTGCCAACAGCCCGCCCCGACAGGGAAACACTGAAGCTTTCTTT.

This clonotype has at least ten counts. This chain uses TRBV27 with TRBJ2-3; D is possibly TRBD1 or TRBD2 (5 bases each). The V gene lost 1 base and the J gene lost 4 bases, with 12 bases spanning the gap. The CDR3 is 15 residues long. CDR1 MNHEY and CDR2 SMNVEV come from the germline V gene (reference sequence). This CDR3 reads CASSLFGGVPDTQYF. The CDR3 DNA sequence: TGTGCCAGCAGTTTATTTGGGGGAGTCCCAGATACGCAGTATTTT.

Ten or more counts support this clonotype. The genes are TRBV7-9 and TRBJ2-1; possible D gene TRBD2, 5 bases. The CDR3 length is 16 residues. Trimming cost V 5 bases and J 1 base, with 15 bases left between them. The germline CDR1 and CDR2 sequences are SEHNR and FQNEAQ (reference sequence). CDR3 coding DNA: TGTGCCAGCAGCCCCTCACCCCGGGGTTCCTACAATGAGCAGTTCTTC. Its protein is CASSPSPRGSYNEQFF.

This clonotype appeared a few times. V usage is TRBV5-4 and J usage is TRBJ2-2; D is uncertain. The CDR3 extends over 15 amino acids. Germline assignment: CDR1 SGHNT and CDR2 YYREEE (reference sequence). Trimming removed 4 bases from V and 4 bases from J, with 14 bases in between. The CDR3 DNA is TGTGCCAGCAGCCAAGGCAGGACCCCCACCGGGGAGCTGTTTTTT. It encodes CASSQGRTPTGELFF.

The table lists this clonotype with many counts. This chain uses TRBV19 with TRBJ1-5, with D hard to call. Between the trimmed V and J ends, which lost 7 bases and 3 bases, there was a span of 1 base. The CDR3 spans 10 residues. Germline V CDR1 and CDR2: LNHDA, SQIVND (reference sequence). CDR3 bases: TGTGCCAGTAACAATCAGCCCCAGCATTTT. Its protein product is CASNNQPQHF.

This chain uses TRBV20-1 with TRBJ2-7; 8 bases fit TRBD1. The CDR3 length is 13 residues. Trimming removed 5 bases from V and 4 bases from J; junction bases left unmatched: 7. Germline CDR1 and CDR2: DFQATT and SNEGSKA (reference sequence). The CDR3 sequence is CSAGRTGRYEQYF. In DNA form, the CDR3 reads TGCAGTGCTGGAAGGACAGGGAGGTACGAGCAGTACTTC.

This clonotype was seen ten or more times. CDR3 in amino acids: CASSPNWDSYNEQFF. In DNA, the CDR3 is TGTGCCAGCAGCCCGAACTGGGACTCCTACAATGAGCAGTTCTTC. J is TRBJ2-1 and V is TRBV7-8; D ambiguous. The CDR3 covers 15 residues. CDR1 and CDR2 from the germline V gene are SGHVS and FQNEAQ. V lost 5 bases, J lost 0 bases, and 11 bases lay in between. The complete variable domain, with remaining parts taken from reference TRBV7-8 and TRBJ2-1, reads GAGVSQSPRYKVAKRGQDVALRCDPISGHVSLFWYQQALGQGPEFLTYFQNEAQLDKSGLPSDRFFAERPEGSVSTLKIQRTQQEDSAVYLCASSPNWDSYNEQFFGPGTRLTVL.

This clonotype was counted ten times or more. The chain links TRBV2 to TRBJ1-4; D unresolved. The germline gives CDR1 SNHLY, CDR2 FYNNEI. Trimming left V 6 bases short and J 7 bases short, with 9 bases between. This CDR3 comprises 12 residues. Written as DNA, the CDR3 is TGTGCCAGCAGCGTCGAGATTGAAAAACTGTTTTTT. Its protein product is CASSVEIEKLFF.

This clonotype was observed many times. This sequence joins TRBV11-2 and TRBJ1-1; D is ambiguous. The V and J ends lost 1 base and 13 bases respectively, with 13 bases between them. Germline CDR1 reads SGHAT; CDR2 reads FQNNGV. There are 12 residues in the CDR3. The DNA for the CDR3 is TGTGCCAGCAGCTTAGGGTTGGGCAATCTTTTCTTT. Its protein is CASSLGLGNLFF.

The chain employs TRBV5-6 and TRBJ2-7, with a weak D call TRBD2 (6 bases). CDR3 length: 14 amino acids. Trimming cost V 8 bases and J 4 bases, with 19 bases left between them. CDR1 and CDR2 (germline): SGHDT, YYEEEE. CDR3 coding DNA: TGTGCCAGTAACCCAGGAGGGCCGGGATACGAGCAGTACTTC. This gives the protein CASNPGGPGYEQYF. Combining the CDR3 with reference TRBV5-6 and TRBJ2-7 gives the whole variable domain DAGVTQSPTHLIKTRGQQVTLRCSPKSGHDTVSWYQQALGQGPQFIFQYYEEEERQRGNFPDRFSGHQFPNYSSELNVNALLLGDSALYLCASNPGGPGYEQYFGPGTRLTVT.

This clonotype was observed a few times. The chain joins TRBV6-1 to TRBJ1-6, with 7 bases fitting TRBD1. In germline, CDR1 is MNHNS, CDR2 SASEGT. CDR3 length: 16 amino acids. Germline trimming cut 5 bases from V and 4 bases from J; bases unmatched to any gene: 8. The DNA for the CDR3 is TGTGCCAGCAGTTTACTACCGGGACAGTATAATTCACCCCTCCACTTT. It yields the protein CASSLLPGQYNSPLHF.

The CDR3 nucleotides are TGTGCCAGCAGCCAACGGACAGGGGGCACTGAAGCTTTCTTT. As protein: CASSQRTGGTEAFF. V and J are TRBV3-1 and TRBJ1-1, with 10 positions matching TRBD1. J lost 4 bases, V lost 2 bases, and 1 base had no gene match. Germline CDR1 LGHDT, CDR2 YNNKEL (reference sequence). CDR3 length: 14 amino acids.

The chain is built from TRBV7-3 and TRBJ2-2; the D is unclear. V lost 1 base and J 6 bases, leaving 6 bases between the germline ends. Germline-derived CDR1 and CDR2 are SGHTA and FQGTGA. The CDR3 runs 13 residues. CDR3 DNA sequence: TGTGCCAGCAGCTTAAACCCCTCCGGGGAGCTGTTTTTT. Amino acids: CASSLNPSGELFF.

Concerning this clonotype itself: A read error may explain this, as a much larger clone is one base away. The chain links TRBV15 to TRBJ1-6, with a possible D match to TRBD1 (5 bases). This CDR3 has 13 residues. The germline V gene encodes CDR1 LNHNV and CDR2 YYDKDF (reference sequence). CDR3 residues: CATGRGGVSPLHF. In DNA, the CDR3 is TGTGCCACCGGCAGAGGAGGGGTGTCACCCCTCCACTTT.

This clonotype was found many times. V and J are TRBV28 and TRBJ2-4, with a weak D call TRBD1 (5 bases). V shed 9 bases and J shed 1 base, with 25 bases lying between them. CDR1 and CDR2 (germline): MDHEN, SYDVKM. The CDR3 is 18 amino acids. The CDR3 protein is CASTNPSRGAMAKNIQYF. The CDR3 bases are TGTGCCAGTACTAACCCGAGTAGGGGCGCAATGGCCAAAAACATTCAGTACTTC. Combining the CDR3 with reference TRBV28 and TRBJ2-4 gives the whole variable domain DVKVTQSSRYLVKRTGEKVFLECVQDMDHENMFWYRQDPGLGLRLIYFSYDVKMKEKGDIPEGYSVSREKKERFSLILESASTNQTSMYLCASTNPSRGAMAKNIQYFGAGTRLSVL.

This chain uses TRBV12-3 or TRBV12-4 with TRBJ2-4; 7 bases align to TRBD1. J was trimmed by 6 bases and V by 1 base; bases with no gene match: 9. CDR3 length equals 16 residues. The CDR3 DNA is TGTGCCAGCAGTTTAGGGGATTACAGGGGAAGAAACATTCAGTACTTC. As protein: CASSLGDYRGRNIQYF.

This clonotype has a count of ten or more. The V and J genes are TRBV6-2 or TRBV6-3 and TRBJ2-5; 11 bases fit TRBD2. Germline V gene data show CDR1 as MNHEY and CDR2 as SVGEGT. V was clipped by 4 bases and J by 10 bases; unmatched bases: 14. The CDR3 is made up of 16 amino acids. As DNA, the CDR3 is TGTGCCAGCAGTTCCCCGGCTAGCGGGAGGTTAAGTCTCCAGTACTTC. It encodes CASSSPASGRLSLQYF.

This clonotype was seen many times. The chain carries TRBV2 and TRBJ2-1, with TRBD2 as a possible D gene (5 bases). Germline CDR1 SNHLY, CDR2 FYNNEI. Trimming took 3 bases from V and 6 from J, leaving 12 bases between them. The CDR3 is made up of 14 amino acids. The CDR3 DNA reads TGTGCCAGCAGTGAGTTAGCGAGCACCAATGAGCAGTTCTTC. This codes for CASSELASTNEQFF.

In its sample, this clonotype was seen many times. The CDR3 loop is CASTRTGPGAFF. The CDR3 DNA reads TGTGCCAGCACCCGGACCGGACCTGGAGCTTTCTTT. The rearrangement links TRBV12-3 or TRBV12-4 to TRBJ1-1, with D unresolved. The CDR3 spans 12 residues. The V end lost 7 bases, the J end lost 10 bases, and 16 bases lay between the germline ends.

This clonotype was counted a few times. A clone one base away is much larger, so this may be a read error. The chain carries TRBV28 and TRBJ1-5; D is undetermined. CDR3 length: 15 amino acids. The germline gives CDR1 MDHEN, CDR2 SYDVKM. CDR3 in DNA: TGTGCCAGCAGTTTACTGGCTCGGTCCGATCAGTCCCAGCATTTT. Amino acids: CASSLLARSDQSQHF.

This clonotype was counted ten times or more. The V gene is TRBV11-2, the J gene TRBJ2-1; 11 bases are shared with TRBD2. V trimming: 1 base; J trimming: 6 bases; junction bases outside the gene matches: 2. The CDR3 is made up of 15 amino acids. Germline CDR1 is SGHAT and CDR2 is FQNNGV. The CDR3 nucleotides are TGTGCCAGCAGCTTAGGACTAGCGGGAACCAATGAGCAGTTCTTC. Amino acids: CASSLGLAGTNEQFF.

There are many counts of this clonotype. The chain combines TRBV7-8 with TRBJ2-7; TRBD1 might be the D (6 bases). Germline V gene data show CDR1 as SGHVS and CDR2 as FQNEAQ. The CDR3 consists of 14 residues. Trimming took off 0 bases at V and 3 bases at J, with 9 bases between the two ends. The CDR3 sequence is CASSLASQGYEQYF. CDR3 sequence (DNA): TGTGCCAGCAGCTTAGCATCACAGGGCTACGAGCAGTACTTC.

This clonotype showed up many times. CDR3 in DNA: TGTGCCATCATTCTCGGACTAGCGGGACGAACCAACACCGGGGAGCTGTTTTTT. It is translated as CAIILGLAGRTNTGELFF. This chain joins TRBV10-3 and TRBJ2-2; 12 nucleotides match TRBD2. The CDR3 contains 18 residues. V lost 7 bases to trimming and J lost 2 bases; unmatched junction nucleotides: 11. In germline, CDR1 is ENHRY, CDR2 SYGVKD.